This section outlines one TCR beta chain sequence together with its context. The V gene's germline CDR1 is SNHLY and CDR2 FYNNEI. V lost 2 bases to trimming and J lost 1 base, with 12 bases between them. This CDR3 comprises 16 residues. This sample is drawn from a study of stem cell transplantation in POMP-related autoinflammatory disease. Assay: immunoSEQ multiplex PCR; the TCRdb copy retains only in-frame clones and omits some. The data contain 25,000 to 30,000 clones, 82% of them singletons. The receptor's source is a human donor with POMP-related autoinflammation and immune dysregulation (PRAID). The V gene is TRBV2, the J gene TRBJ2-4; no reliable D call. The specimen was CD4+ T cells from PBMCs, collected before stem cell transplantation. In DNA form, the CDR3 reads TGTGCCAGCAGTGAACGCGGCGTGGGCGCCAAAAACATTCAGTACTTC. Its protein is CASSERGVGAKNIQYF.